The 23 T cell receptor beta chains below come from one sample, sequenced in a study of Graves' ophthalmopathy and Graves' hyperthyroidism. From RNA, the CDR3 regions of TCR beta chains were amplified and sequenced. Investigators did first-round RT-PCR with HTBI primers, then second-round multiplex PCR. TCRdb re-analysed the multiplex PCR reads in MiXCR, keeping a single row per CDR3 protein. The data show under 400,000 distinct CDR3 sequences, with about a sixth seen just once and 9% to 15% held by the top ten. Specimen: peripheral blood. Receptors originate from an adult man with Graves' ophthalmopathy.

This clonotype was seen repeatedly, ten times or more. The chain uses TRBV28 and TRBJ1-1, with unresolved D. V was trimmed by 5 bases and J by 6 bases, leaving 13 bases between them. Looked up from germline, CDR1 is MDHEN and CDR2 is SYDVKM. The CDR3 is 13 amino acids. The CDR3 loop reads CASSPDRTSEAFF. In DNA, the CDR3 is TGTGCCAGCAGTCCGGACCGAACCTCTGAAGCTTTCTTT.

Turning to this clonotype: Being one base from a much bigger clone, this may be a read error. No conserved phenylalanine or tryptophan ends this CDR3, so it is likely a read error. The V and J genes are TRBV5-1 and TRBJ2-7, with D maybe TRBD2 (6 bases). Germline CDR1 reads SGHRS; CDR2 reads YFSETQ. V lost 0 bases, J lost 5 bases, and 12 bases lay in between. This CDR3 spans 14 amino acids. The CDR3 reads CASSLGEAWDEQYL. As DNA, the CDR3 is TGCGCCAGCAGCTTGGGGGAGGCTTGGGACGAGCAGTACCTC.

The J gene is TRBJ1-6, the V gene TRBV2; perhaps TRBD1 as D (6 bases). Per germline, CDR1 SNHLY and CDR2 FYNNEI. The CDR3 is 14 residues long. V dropped 9 bases and J dropped 10 bases, with 19 bases sitting between them. The CDR3 region has the DNA TGTGCCAGTCCAGGACAGCAGGGGAGCTCACCCCTCCACTTT. Its protein is CASPGQQGSSPLHF.

This clonotype has ten or more counts. The chain joins TRBV30 to TRBJ1-1; 7 bases align to TRBD1. CDR1 is GTSNPN, CDR2 SVGIG, per germline (reference sequence). After removal of 2 bases from V and 4 bases from J, the junction contained 4 bases not matched to a gene. CDR3 length: 13 residues. CDR3 loop: CAWSSDRATEAFF. CDR3 DNA: TGTGCCTGGAGTTCAGACAGGGCCACTGAAGCTTTCTTT.

This chain uses TRBV4-1 with TRBJ2-5, with 9 bases that match TRBD1. The CDR3 is made up of 17 amino acids. CDR1 is MGHRA and CDR2 is YSYEKL in the germline V gene. J was trimmed by 9 bases and V by 0 bases; bases with no gene match: 14. The CDR3, as DNA: TGCGCCAGCAGCCAAGAAAGCCACTCAGGACAGGGGAGGGCCCAGTACTTC. It specifies CASSQESHSGQGRAQYF.

This clonotype was detected many times. At one end, the junction sequence differs from germline, possibly due to a read error. The chain joins TRBV28 to TRBJ2-7; 7 bases match TRBD1. Germline CDR1 and CDR2: MDHEN and SYDVKM. This CDR3 region has 14 residues. For the CDR3, the DNA is TGTGCCAGCAGTTTACCTGCAGGGGGTAGTTTTCGCGACTTC. Translating it yields CASSLPAGGSFRDF.

The chain joins TRBV7-2 to TRBJ2-4, with D possibly being TRBD1 (5 bases). CDR3 length equals 13 residues. CDR1 and CDR2 from the germline V gene are SGHTA and FQGNSA. V lost 3 bases and J 10 bases, leaving 13 bases between the germline ends. The CDR3 DNA reads as TGTGCCAGCAGCTTGGCAGGGTGGGGTATTCAGTACTTC. It is translated as CASSLAGWGIQYF.

The CDR3 coding sequence is TGTGCCAGCAGTTCCCGCCCGCGACTTGCATACGAGCAGTACTTC. It yields the protein CASSSRPRLAYEQYF. The chain has TRBV28 and TRBJ2-7; the D is unclear. The CDR3 is 15 amino acids. CDR1 and CDR2 (germline): MDHEN, SYDVKM. With 4 bases removed from V and 4 bases from J, the gap between germline ends came to 17 bases.

Ten or more counts support this clonotype. The chain carries TRBV28 and TRBJ1-1; 7 positions match TRBD1. CDR1 and CDR2 (germline): MDHEN, SYDVKM. The CDR3 contains 13 residues. V gave up 10 bases and J gave up 0 bases; unmatched junction bases: 5. DNA of the CDR3: TGTGCCACGACGACAGGGATGAACACTGAAGCTTTCTTT. Translating it yields CATTTGMNTEAFF. Complete variable domain (other parts from reference TRBV28 and TRBJ1-1): DVKVTQSSRYLVKRTGEKVFLECVQDMDHENMFWYRQDPGLGLRLIYFSYDVKMKEKGDIPEGYSVSREKKERFSLILESASTNQTSMYLCATTTGMNTEAFFGQGTRLTVV.

This clonotype was seen at least ten times. This chain joins TRBV7-3 and TRBJ1-2; D is perhaps TRBD1 (5 bases). This CDR3 region has 15 residues. The germline V gene encodes CDR1 SGHTA and CDR2 FQGTGA. V was trimmed by 2 bases and J by 1 base, leaving 11 bases between them. CDR3 sequence reads: CASSLGAGINYGYTF. In DNA form, the CDR3 reads TGTGCCAGCAGCTTAGGGGCAGGGATTAACTATGGCTACACCTTC.

The chain couples TRBV6-1 to TRBJ2-1; the match to TRBD1 covers 9 bases. Germline trimming cut 4 bases from V and 6 bases from J; bases unmatched to any gene: 7. The CDR3 covers 15 residues. Germline V gene sequence: CDR1 MNHNS, CDR2 SASEGT. CDR3 residues: CASSASETGGNEQFF. For the CDR3, the DNA is TGTGCCAGCAGTGCCAGTGAGACAGGGGGCAATGAGCAGTTCTTC.

This clonotype appeared many times. The chain carries TRBV28 and TRBJ2-7; 8 nucleotides agree with TRBD2. The V and J ends lost 0 bases and 6 bases, in that order; junction bases with no gene match: 10. Germline CDR1 and CDR2: MDHEN and SYDVKM. This CDR3 contains 16 residues. CDR3 residues: CASSLWRGETSAEQYF. CDR3 nucleotides: TGTGCCAGCAGTTTATGGAGGGGTGAGACTAGCGCCGAGCAGTACTTC.

This clonotype was detected ten times or more. The genes are TRBV20-1 and TRBJ2-7; 7 bases match TRBD2. Unmatched junction bases numbered 6, after V lost 2 bases and J lost 5 bases. From germline, CDR1 is DFQATT and CDR2 SNEGSKA (reference sequence). This CDR3 has 13 residues. DNA of the CDR3: TGCAGTGCTAGACCGGGGGGACCCGACGAGCAGTACTTC. This gives the protein CSARPGGPDEQYF.

This clonotype was recorded at least ten times. J is TRBJ1-5 and V is TRBV6-1; D is unclear. CDR1 MNHNS and CDR2 SASEGT come from the germline V gene. This CDR3 contains 15 residues. Trimming took 4 bases from V and 0 from J, leaving 10 bases between them. The CDR3 region has the DNA TGTGCCAGCAGTGGATCTGCGATTAGCAATCAGCCCCAGCATTTT. Residues: CASSGSAISNQPQHF.

This clonotype has ten or more counts. The J gene is TRBJ2-6, the V gene TRBV5-1; the D gene could be TRBD1 or TRBD2 (6 bases each). Trimming pared 1 base from V and 3 bases from J, leaving 14 bases between. CDR3 length: 17 residues. The germline V gene encodes CDR1 SGHRS and CDR2 YFSETQ. The DNA of the CDR3 is TGCGCCAGCAGCTTGTCCACAGGGAGGAGTGGGGCCAACGTCCTGACTTTC. Amino acid sequence: CASSLSTGRSGANVLTF.

There are many counts of this clonotype. The chain links TRBV20-1 to TRBJ1-5; 8 bases line up with TRBD1. Germline lookup yields CDR1 DFQATT and CDR2 SNEGSKA (reference sequence). The J segment lost 6 bases and the V segment lost 1 base, leaving 11 bases of the junction unmatched. The CDR3 spans 16 residues. The CDR3 reads CSARVPTGDGSQPQHF. CDR3 bases: TGCAGTGCTAGAGTTCCGACAGGGGATGGAAGTCAGCCCCAGCATTTT.

This clonotype showed up many times. This chain connects TRBV19 to TRBJ1-2, with D unresolved. Trimming stripped 3 bases from V and 3 bases from J, with 17 bases between. Germline V CDR1 and CDR2: LNHDA, SQIVND (reference sequence). This CDR3 comprises 16 residues. DNA for the CDR3: TGTGCCAGTAGTATTATCGGGCAGCTTACCGACTATGGCTACACCTTC. Protein: CASSIIGQLTDYGYTF.

This clonotype has only a few counts. A junction end diverges from the germline sequence, so it may reflect a read error. This chain joins TRBV30 and TRBJ2-7; 7 bases align to TRBD1. CDR3 length: 13 residues. The germline CDR1 and CDR2 sequences are GTSNPN and SVGIG (reference sequence). The CDR3 here is CAWSDLIAGQANF. In DNA form, the CDR3 reads TGTGCCTGGAGTGACCTGATAGCCGGACAGGCAAACTTC.

In its sample, this clonotype was seen many times. This chain uses TRBV6-1 with TRBJ2-5; 10 nucleotides line up with TRBD1. The trim removed 4 bases at V and 5 bases at J, leaving 4 bases unmatched. The CDR3 length is 14 residues. The germline CDR1 and CDR2 sequences are MNHNS and SASEGT. The CDR3 loop reads CASSADRGRETQYF. Written as DNA, the CDR3 is TGTGCCAGCAGTGCCGACAGGGGGCGCGAGACCCAGTACTTC.

V and J are TRBV6-2 or TRBV6-3 and TRBJ2-7; possible D gene TRBD2, 5 bases. Per the germline V gene, CDR1 is MNHEY and CDR2 is SVGEGT. Trimming took 7 bases from V and 3 from J, leaving 16 bases between them. The CDR3 sequence is 14 residues long. The CDR3 DNA is TGTGCCAGCATAATGGCGGGCCGGAACTACGAGCAGTACTTC. Amino acids: CASIMAGRNYEQYF.

This clonotype came up many times. The chain has TRBV15 and TRBJ2-5, with 9 positions matching TRBD1. The CDR3 extends over 14 amino acids. The V gene end was trimmed by 3 bases and the J gene end by 5 bases; junction bases not matched to a gene: 4. CDR1 is LNHNV and CDR2 is YYDKDF in the germline V gene (reference sequence). The CDR3 DNA follows: TGTGCCACCAGCAGGTGGACAGGGGATGAGACCCAGTACTTC. Translation: CATSRWTGDETQYF.

Ten or more counts support this clonotype. The V and J genes are TRBV5-1 and TRBJ2-2, with D unresolved. The germline V gene has CDR1 SGHRS and CDR2 YFSETQ. V lost 5 bases, J lost 6 bases, and 11 bases lay in between. There are 13 residues in the CDR3. CDR3 in amino acids: CASRPTEAGELFF. The CDR3 bases are TGCGCCAGCAGACCAACAGAGGCCGGGGAGCTGTTTTTT.

This clonotype has a count of ten or more. The gene calls are TRBV19 and TRBJ2-7, with TRBD2 matching 10 bases. Germline lookup yields CDR1 LNHDA and CDR2 SQIVND (reference sequence). J gave up 3 bases and V 5 bases, and 7 bases lay outside the gene matches. The CDR3 runs to 15 residues. For the CDR3, the DNA is TGTGCCAGTAGTGCGGAAGGACTAGCGGTCTACGAGCAGTACTTC. Residues: CASSAEGLAVYEQYF.